Sequencing of this TCR beta chain was carried out in a study of shared clonotypes between healthy human individuals. Study overall: There were three CD4 naive, three CD4 memory, two CD8 naive and one CD8 memory plates per donor. Overall study findings and caveats: Large depth notwithstanding, sorted-subset sequencing proved incomplete by rarefaction.

Generated by immunoSEQ multiplex PCR, the TCRdb table keeps only in-frame clones and is missing some. The sample holds millions of clones; less than 95% are singletons and the top ten take roughly 1%. CDR3 length equals 13 residues. Germline CDR1 and CDR2: MDHEN and SYDVKM. V lost 5 bases to trimming and J lost 3 bases; unmatched junction nucleotides: 4. Naive-designated CD8 cells lacked CD45RO, were positively enriched for CCR7, and omitted terminally differentiated effector memory CD45RA+ cells. The table lists this clone with a count of one. What it recognizes is unknown. Other DNA sequences in this specimen translate into the identical CDR3.

The rearrangement joins TRBV28 to TRBJ2-7; 7 nucleotides align to TRBD2. The clonotype originates from a man aged 18 to 29 in good health. Source material: naive CD8+ T cells sorted from blood. In DNA, the CDR3 is TGTGCCAGCAGTCTGCGGGGGAACTACGAGCAGTACTTC. It yields the protein CASSLRGNYEQYF.